This entry describes one T cell receptor beta chain. These data belong to a study of blood T cell repertoires in COVID-19. Across the study: The United States, Italy and Spain provided the acute and convalescent COVID-19 samples. From T cells, B-cell-depleted T cells, or PBMCs came the material, which was cDNA or gDNA.

Germline assignment: CDR1 SNHLY and CDR2 FYNNEI. Trimming removed 6 bases from V and 5 bases from J, with 16 bases in between. The CDR3 runs 14 residues. Original handling: Using reference gene primer amplification, nucleated cell counts were estimated. The data were produced by immunoSEQ multiplex PCR, yet TCRdb's version contains in-frame clones alone and is incomplete. That table supplies the V and J calls and clone size; D and trimming were determined from the DNA. The profile covers about 42,000 clones, with approximately 90% appearing a single time and around 8.1% taken by the ten largest. Sequenced input: peripheral blood. The clonotype originates from a man in his thirties or forties with active or convalescent COVID-19. The gene calls are TRBV2 and TRBJ1-1, with D possibly TRBD1 on 5 matching bases. CDR3 nucleotides: TGTGCCAGCAGACCCGGACGGGGGAGTACTGAAGCTTTCTTT. Translation: CASRPGRGSTEAFF.